Below, 22 T cell receptor beta chains from the same sample are listed, as sequenced in a study of T cells after yellow fever vaccination. A single record per CDR3 protein comes from TCRdb applying MiXCR to the 5' RACE reads. This table has 300,000 to 350,000 distinct CDR3 sequences, roughly 8.4% appearing once. Sequenced here: PBMCs, sampled about 41 days after the first yellow fever vaccination. These receptors were taken from a young man who received the YFV17D yellow fever vaccine.

In this sample, this clonotype turned up a few times. The chain joins TRBV28 to TRBJ2-4; 9 nucleotides align to TRBD2. The CDR3 loop spans 13 amino acids. Germline V gene lookup returns CDR1 MDHEN and CDR2 SYDVKM. V shed 10 bases, J shed 1 base, and the junction held 2 bases outside the gene matches. The CDR3 loop reads CATAGGAKNIQYF. CDR3 sequence (DNA): TGTGCCACCGCGGGGGGGGCCAAAAACATTCAGTACTTC.

There are a few counts of this clonotype. The chain is built from TRBV5-1 and TRBJ2-5; D gene unclear. CDR3 length equals 13 residues. The germline gives CDR1 SGHRS, CDR2 YFSETQ. V lost 7 bases, J lost 4 bases, and 14 bases lay in between. Written as DNA, the CDR3 is TGCGCCAGCTCCGATCCGGGTCCAGAGACCCAGTACTTC. Protein sequence: CASSDPGPETQYF.

This clonotype was seen many times. The chain is built from TRBV24-1 and TRBJ2-1; 12 nucleotides agree with TRBD2. The CDR3 has 15 residues. CDR1 is KGHDR and CDR2 is SFDVKD in the germline V gene. With 6 bases clipped from V and 6 bases from J, the junction kept 5 bases outside the gene matches. CDR3 nucleotides: TGTGCCACCAGTACTCCTAGCGGGGGGGCCAATGAGCAGTTCTTC. This codes for CATSTPSGGANEQFF.

The chain uses TRBV11-1 and TRBJ2-7; a weak D match, TRBD1 (5 bases). CDR3 length: 13 residues. Germline CDR1 and CDR2: SGHAT and FQDESV (reference sequence). V shed 3 bases and J shed 6 bases, with 12 bases lying between them. The CDR3 DNA is TGTGCCAGCAGCTTTACAGGATCTTTCGAGCAGTACGTC. Its protein product is CASSFTGSFEQYV.

This clonotype has a handful of counts. This chain joins TRBV7-2 and TRBJ1-6, with D possibly TRBD1 on 6 matching bases. The germline V gene has CDR1 SGHTA and CDR2 FQGNSA. V was shortened by 7 bases and J by 9 bases, with 22 bases between the two germline ends. This CDR3 has 16 amino acids. The CDR3 protein is CASNRSGPGDGSPLHF. The CDR3 DNA follows: TGTGCCAGCAACCGCAGCGGTCCAGGGGACGGTTCACCCCTCCACTTT. Complete variable domain (other parts from reference TRBV7-2 and TRBJ1-6): GAGVSQSPSNKVTEKGKDVELRCDPISGHTALYWYRQSLGQGLEFLIYFQGNSAPDKSGLPSDRFSAERTGGSVSTLTIQRTQQEDSAVYLCASNRSGPGDGSPLHFGNGTRLTVT.

This clonotype was counted only a few times. The CDR3 DNA is TGTGCCAGCAGCCCCGCGGGGGGGTGGACTGAAGCTTTCTTT. Translation: CASSPAGGWTEAFF. The chain joins TRBV9 to TRBJ1-1, with D perhaps matching TRBD1 (5 bases). The CDR3 sequence is 14 residues long. V shed 4 bases and J shed 5 bases, with 15 bases lying between them. Germline values: CDR1 SGDLS, CDR2 YYNGEE. Based on the CDR3 plus reference TRBV9 and TRBJ1-1, the full variable domain is DSGVTQTPKHLITATGQRVTLRCSPRSGDLSVYWYQQSLDQGLQFLIQYYNGEERAKGNILERFSAQQFPDLHSELNLSSLELGDSALYFCASSPAGGWTEAFFGQGTRLTVV.

This clonotype was detected only a few times. This chain connects TRBV5-1 to TRBJ2-6; possibly TRBD2 for D (5 bases). The CDR3 covers 18 residues. Germline V gives CDR1 SGHRS, CDR2 YFSETQ. V gave up 6 bases and J gave up 0 bases, with 19 bases separating them. CDR3 coding DNA: TGCGCCAGCACCCCCGGAGGCGGGTCTTACTCTGGGGCCAACGTCCTGACTTTC. It encodes CASTPGGGSYSGANVLTF.

The V call is TRBV5-1, the J call TRBJ2-1; 11 nucleotides line up with TRBD1. The germline CDR1 and CDR2 sequences are SGHRS and YFSETQ. The CDR3 totals 17 residues. V lost 4 bases to trimming and J lost 5 bases; unmatched junction nucleotides: 11. CDR3 DNA sequence: TGCGCCAGCAGCACCTGGGACAGGGGGGATAACGACAATGAGCAGTTCTTC. Translating gives CASSTWDRGDNDNEQFF.

This chain joins TRBV23-1 and TRBJ1-6; unclear D gene. TRBV23-1 is an ORF, and what it does is uncertain. The V end was cut by 8 bases, the J end by 9 bases, with 20 bases between. The CDR3 runs 15 residues. CDR3 protein: CASSLLLQEISPLHF. DNA for the CDR3: TGCGCCAGCTCCTTATTATTGCAGGAAATTTCACCCCTCCACTTT.

This clonotype was seen a handful of times. V gene TRBV7-9 combines with J gene TRBJ2-7; D is perhaps TRBD2 (5 bases). This CDR3 is built from 12 residues. V was cut by 5 bases and J by 3 bases, with 8 bases left in between. In germline, CDR1 is SEHNR, CDR2 FQNEAQ (reference sequence). The CDR3 is CASSRAGYEQYF. CDR3 DNA sequence: TGTGCCAGCAGCCGCGCGGGCTACGAGCAGTACTTC.

In this sample, this clonotype turned up a few times. The chain couples TRBV29-1 to TRBJ2-1, with 11 nucleotides matching TRBD2. This CDR3 contains 16 residues. Germline-derived CDR1 and CDR2 are SQVTM and ANQGSEA. V was clipped by 2 bases and J by 6 bases; unmatched bases: 9. This chain's CDR3 is CSVERISGGDTNEQFF. In DNA form, the CDR3 reads TGCAGCGTTGAACGAATTAGCGGGGGGGATACCAATGAGCAGTTCTTC.

This clonotype was picked up a small number of times. The CDR3 DNA is TGTGCCAGCAGGGTACCCGGGACGAACTATGGCTACACCTTC. Its translation is CASRVPGTNYGYTF. The chain employs TRBV28 and TRBJ1-2; possibly TRBD1 for D (5 bases). The CDR3 covers 14 residues. CDR1 and CDR2 (germline): MDHEN, SYDVKM. V lost 6 bases and J lost 2, with 13 bases in between.

The rearrangement uses TRBV11-2 and TRBJ2-4; D unresolved. The CDR3 runs to 16 residues. With 3 bases removed from V and 0 bases from J, the gap between germline ends came to 12 bases. Germline V gene lookup returns CDR1 SGHAT and CDR2 FQNNGV. The CDR3: CASSFRTTLAKNIQYF. CDR3 DNA: TGTGCCAGCAGCTTTCGCACTACCCTAGCCAAAAACATTCAGTACTTC. Full variable domain (outside the CDR3, taken from reference TRBV11-2 and TRBJ2-4): EAGVAQSPRYKIIEKRQSVAFWCNPISGHATLYWYQQILGQGPKLLIQFQNNGVVDDSQLPKDRFSAERLKGVDSTLKIQPAKLEDSAVYLCASSFRTTLAKNIQYFGAGTRLSVL.

This clonotype occurred a few times. The chain links TRBV20-1 to TRBJ2-5, with TRBD2 identical over 9 bases. The ends lost 0 bases at V and 4 bases at J; junction bases unmatched: 6. The germline V gene has CDR1 DFQATT and CDR2 SNEGSKA (reference sequence). The CDR3 runs 15 residues. Here the CDR3 DNA reads TGCAGTGCTAGAGATCAGCGGGGGGCCGCAGAGACCCAGTACTTC. Translation: CSARDQRGAAETQYF.

This clonotype occurred a few times. The chain joins TRBV6-5 to TRBJ1-1; no firm D call. Per germline, CDR1 MNHEY and CDR2 SVGAGI. Trimming cost V 0 bases and J 1 base, with 6 bases left between them. The CDR3 is 14 amino acids. The DNA for the CDR3 is TGTGCCAGCAGTTACTCCGTGGGGAACACTGAAGCTTTCTTT. The encoded protein is CASSYSVGNTEAFF.

The rearrangement links TRBV7-2 to TRBJ1-5; TRBD1 matches 7 bases. CDR1 and CDR2 (germline): SGHTA, FQGNSA. With 4 bases clipped from V and 4 bases from J, the junction kept 7 bases outside the gene matches. The CDR3 has 15 amino acids. The CDR3 loop is CASSYGQARNQPQHF. The CDR3 DNA reads TGTGCCAGCAGCTACGGACAGGCCCGAAATCAGCCCCAGCATTTT.

This clonotype showed up just a few times. The chain joins TRBV10-3 to TRBJ1-2; D unresolved. Germline CDR1 is ENHRY and CDR2 is SYGVKD. The CDR3 sequence is 14 residues long. V lost 0 bases, J lost 10 bases, and 15 bases lay in between. The CDR3 region has the DNA TGTGCCATCAGTGAGTCGACCTTTCTCGAGAACTACACCTTC. Its protein is CAISESTFLENYTF.

The CDR3 region has the DNA TGCGCCAGCGGGAGGGAAGGTACTGAAGCTTTCTTT. Its translation: CASGREGTEAFF. The V and J genes are TRBV5-1 and TRBJ1-1, with D unclear. Looked up from germline, CDR1 is SGHRS and CDR2 is YFSETQ. This CDR3 is built from 12 residues. Trimming cost V 7 bases and J 5 bases, with 12 bases left between them.

The V gene is TRBV5-4, the J gene TRBJ2-3, with TRBD2 identical over 8 bases. In germline, CDR1 is SGHNT, CDR2 YYREEE (reference sequence). The junction had 5 bases not matched to a gene; V was cut back by 0 bases and J by 14 bases. The CDR3 covers 12 residues. This CDR3 is CASSLGPGGRYF. Here the CDR3 DNA reads TGTGCCAGCAGCTTGGGTCCGGGGGGGCGGTATTTT.

The V gene is TRBV5-1, the J gene TRBJ2-3, with 11 bases that match TRBD1. Trimming took 3 bases from V and 4 from J; bases not matched to a gene: 4. The CDR3 extends over 15 amino acids. Germline CDR1 reads SGHRS; CDR2 reads YFSETQ. Here the CDR3 reads CASSSGQGAPDTQYF. The CDR3 coding sequence is TGCGCCAGCAGCTCCGGACAGGGGGCACCAGATACGCAGTATTTT.

The chain recombines TRBV7-9 with TRBJ1-2; D is possibly TRBD1 (6 bases). V shed 4 bases and J shed 13 bases, with 13 bases lying between them. The CDR3 has 11 residues. Germline V lookup: CDR1 SEHNR, CDR2 FQNEAQ (reference sequence). The CDR3 sequence is CASSSDRSATF. The CDR3 bases are TGTGCCAGCAGCTCTGACAGGTCGGCCACCTTC.

This chain joins TRBV5-1 and TRBJ2-3, with TRBD1 matching 8 bases. The CDR3 contains 15 residues. V lost 2 bases and J lost 5; bases outside the gene matches: 7. The germline V gene has CDR1 SGHRS and CDR2 YFSETQ. DNA for the CDR3: TGCGCCAGCAGCTTCGGACAGGGAAGTGAAGATACGCAGTATTTT. Its translation is CASSFGQGSEDTQYF.